This TCR beta chain emerged from a study of T cells after yellow fever vaccination. At the level of the study: Researchers used SMART-Seq v4 Ultra Low Input to prepare fractions that had low cell numbers. Study-level points and caveats: It was a small share of clonotypes that appeared in both CD4 and CD8 compartments.

The TCR cDNA carried a universal primer site and UMIs from 5'RACE template switching. Each CDR3 protein is one row after TCRdb ran MiXCR on the 5' RACE reads. The profile shows hundreds of thousands of distinct CDR3 sequences, 15% to 20% of them singletons. The CDR3 loop spans 13 amino acids. V was cut by 8 bases and J by 6 bases, with 14 bases left in between. Germline V gene data show CDR1 as ENHRY and CDR2 as SYGVKD. Regarding this clonotype: Its specificity is unknown.

The origin of this receptor is a man aged 18 to 29 who received the YFV17D yellow fever vaccine. Sample: PBMCs, taken before the yellow fever booster vaccination. V gene TRBV10-3 combines with J gene TRBJ2-1; D tentatively fits TRBD1 or TRBD2 (5 bases each). The CDR3 sequence is CAISTRDGNEQFF. CDR3 bases: TGTGCCATCTCCACCAGGGACGGCAATGAGCAGTTCTTC.